The present TCR beta chain was sequenced within a study of Ad26.COV2.S vaccination and SARS-CoV-2 variants. Whole-study context: A COV1001 Ad26.COV2.S trial-arm participant provided the sample. Ad26.COV2.S given intramuscularly, once or twice 56 days apart.

The assay was immunoSEQ multiplex PCR, and TCRdb's table has in-frame clones only and misses some. The sample lists about 320,000 clones, around 81% occurring once. Treatment specified: some 20 received Ad26.COV2.S at low or high dose, single or two shots; about 5 received placebo; per-sample allocation not given. The study sampled participants on day 63 after the first vaccine or placebo injection. An adult aged 18-55 years in Boston served as the donor. Concerning this clone: The sample holds other DNA sequences that translate to the same CDR3.

The germline gives CDR1 MNHEY, CDR2 SMNVEV (reference sequence). Trimming removed 2 bases at V and 6 bases at J, with 11 bases between. The CDR3 sequence is 14 residues long. The sequence was obtained from a person aged 18-60 years who received the Ad26.COV2.S COVID-19 vaccine or a placebo. The genes are TRBV27 and TRBJ1-5; D perhaps matches TRBD1 (5 bases). The input for sequencing was peripheral blood, taken in a trial of Ad26.COV2.S vaccine versus placebo. The CDR3 DNA sequence: TGTGCCAGCAGTTTAAGGCAGGGTGGTCAGCCCCAGCATTTT. Amino acid sequence: CASSLRQGGQPQHF.